This record concerns one T cell receptor (beta chain) sequence. Its specificity is not known. The PCR made use of 60 Vbeta and 13 Jbeta primers. Sequencing used immunoSEQ multiplex PCR; TCRdb keeps in-frame clones, though not all of them. The sample includes 120,000 to 150,000 clones, around 75% of them seen just once. The sample comes from a study of cytomegalovirus exposure and HLA in healthy donors. Study-wide points: In a later analysis, donors in an Asian-associated ancestry cluster reportedly had fewer N-insertions in productive TCRs than the cohort mean. Likely technical artifact: a cluster of highly shared sequence variants. A later analysis by the authors found several of the most significant clusters apparently linked to common viral pathogens.

J gave up 2 bases and V 6 bases, and 2 bases lay outside the gene matches. Germline assignment: CDR1 LNHDA and CDR2 SQIVND (reference sequence). The length of the CDR3 is 13 residues. V usage is TRBV19 and J usage is TRBJ1-2, with 8 bases that match TRBD1. The sequenced sample consisted of PBMCs. This clonotype was obtained from a female donor in good health and CMV-seronegative. The CDR3 loop reads CASRDRANYGYTF. As DNA, the CDR3 is TGTGCCAGTAGGGACAGGGCGAACTATGGCTACACCTTC.